These T cell receptor beta chains were read from a single sample in a study of blood T cell repertoires in COVID-19. TCRdb's table, derived via immunoSEQ multiplex PCR, lists solely in-frame clones and lacks some. The sample includes approximately 96,000 clones, approximately 91% of them seen just once. Input material: peripheral blood. The source is a man aged 55 to 69 with acute or convalescent COVID-19. Each CDR3 is given with its conserved first and last residue. A D gene is named only where the DNA matches it firmly. Size values are once, few and many counts, or a class for expanded clones, and some rows have none.

TRBD2,TRBJ2-3,TRBV3-1/TRBV3-2,16,once,TGTGCCAGCGGTAGGACTAGCGGCACCGGCACAGATACGCAGTATTTT,CASGRTSGTGTDTQYF
-,TRBJ1-2,TRBV5-8,14,-,TGTGCCAGCAGCTTACGCGCGGACAGCTATGGCTACACCTTC,CASSLRADSYGYTF
-,TRBJ1-2,TRBV19,15,-,TGTGCCAGTAGTATAGGCAGGCTCTCTAACTATGGCTACACCTTC,CASSIGRLSNYGYTF
-,TRBJ2-1,TRBV30,13,-,TGTGCCTGGAGTGTAGGGTTAGCGCGAGAGCAGTTCTTC,CAWSVGLAREQFF
-,TRBJ1-2,TRBV6-1,17,-,TGTGCCAGCAGTGAAGCGCTTGGGCCGTGGGCGGGCTATGGCTACACCTTC,CASSEALGPWAGYGYTF
-,TRBJ2-2,TRBV2,15,-,TGTGCCAGCAGTGATGTTCGACATAACACCGGGGAGCTGTTTTTT,CASSDVRHNTGELFF
TRBD1,TRBJ1-1,TRBV29-1,14,-,TGCAGCGTTGTGCCCCAACAGGGGGATACTGAAGCTTTCTTT,CSVVPQQGDTEAFF
-,TRBJ1-4,TRBV5-4,13,few,TGTGCCAGCAGCTCAACAGGGTTGGAAAAACTGTTTTTT,CASSSTGLEKLFF
-,TRBJ1-1,TRBV9,15,-,TGTGCCAGCAGCCCCGTGGGCGGGGTTCACACTGAAGCTTTCTTT,CASSPVGGVHTEAFF
TRBD2,TRBJ2-5,TRBV29-1,18,-,TGCAGCGTTGGAAGTGGGTCTGGGCTAGCGGGAGTCGGAGAGACCCAGTACTTC,CSVGSGSGLAGVGETQYF
-,TRBJ2-3,TRBV5-1,16,-,TGCGCCAGCACCACGGGTCGGGACTCTGCCCCAGATACGCAGTATTTT,CASTTGRDSAPDTQYF
TRBD1,TRBJ2-5,TRBV15,14,-,TGTGCCACCAGCCAAACGACAGGGTCGATGGCCCAGTACTTC,CATSQTTGSMAQYF
-,TRBJ1-1,TRBV29-1,12,-,TGCAGCGTTCTGGTGGCAAACACTGAAGCTTTCTTT,CSVLVANTEAFF
TRBD2,TRBJ2-3,TRBV3-1/TRBV3-2,15,-,TGTGCCAGCAGCCACCTAGGCGGGAGGCCAGATACGCAGTATTTT,CASSHLGGRPDTQYF
TRBD2,TRBJ2-7,TRBV10-3,14,-,TGTGCCATCAGACCAGAAGCGGGAGGTTACGAGCAGTACTTC,CAIRPEAGGYEQYF
TRBD2,TRBJ2-5,TRBV6-6,16,once,TGTGCCAGCAGTCGTAGAAGCGGGAGATCCCAAGAGACCCAGTACTTC,CASSRRSGRSQETQYF
-,TRBJ2-7,TRBV7-8,15,-,TGTGCCAGCAGCCCAGAGGCGGGGATCGCCTACGAGCAGTACTTC,CASSPEAGIAYEQYF
TRBD2,TRBJ2-5,TRBV9,15,-,TGTGCCAGCAGCGTAGCGGCTAGCGGGACGGAGACCCAGTACTTC,CASSVAASGTETQYF
-,TRBJ1-5,TRBV19,15,-,TGTGCCAGTAGCAACCTGGGGGGACCTGATCAGCCCCAGCATTTT,CASSNLGGPDQPQHF
TRBD2,TRBJ2-1,TRBV6-5,15,-,TGTGCCAGCAGCCCCACTAGCGGGGATTACAATGAGCAGTTCTTC,CASSPTSGDYNEQFF
-,TRBJ2-2,TRBV4-3,15,-,TGCGCCAGCAGCCAAGATCTCGGAGGAACCGGGGAGCTGTTTTTT,CASSQDLGGTGELFF
-,TRBJ2-5,TRBV4-3,15,once,TGCGCCAGCAGCCAGGGCGGAGGGCCTAAAGAGACCCAGTACTTC,CASSQGGGPKETQYF
-,TRBJ2-1,TRBV27,14,-,TGTGCCAGCAGTTTAGGACAGATGTACAATGAGCAGTTCTTC,CASSLGQMYNEQFF
-,TRBJ2-1,TRBV3-1/TRBV3-2,15,-,TGTGCCAGCAGCCAAGATTGGACTTCTTACAATGAGCAGTTCTTC,CASSQDWTSYNEQFF
-,TRBJ2-2,TRBV19,14,-,TGTGCCAGTAGTCAGGGACTTGGCACCGGGGAGCTGTTTTTT,CASSQGLGTGELFF
-,TRBJ2-2,TRBV4-3,13,-,TGCGCCAGCAGCCAAGTGTCAGGCGGGGAGCTGTTTTTT,CASSQVSGGELFF
-,TRBJ2-5,TRBV19,14,-,TGTGCCAGTACAGGACAGGGAGGGCCAGAGACCCAGTACTTC,CASTGQGGPETQYF
-,TRBJ2-7,TRBV3-1/TRBV3-2,12,-,TGTGCCAGCAGCCAGGAGTACTACGAGCAGTACTTC,CASSQEYYEQYF
-,TRBJ2-7,TRBV21-1,18,-,TGTGCCAGCAGCAGACGATCCTACCGACAGCGGGAGTCCTACGAGCAGTACTTC,CASSRRSYRQRESYEQYF
TRBD1,TRBJ2-7,TRBV7-2,14,-,TGTGCCAGCAGCTTAGACAGGACAGGGGGAGAGCAGTACTTC,CASSLDRTGGEQYF
-,TRBJ2-7,TRBV10-1,15,-,TGCGCCAGCAGGGTTAACAGGGAACATTATTGCGAGCAGTACTTC,CASRVNREHYCEQYF
-,TRBJ2-7,TRBV7-8,15,-,TGTGCCAGCAGCTTACAGGGGCTGCGAGGATACGAGCAGTACTTC,CASSLQGLRGYEQYF
-,TRBJ1-1,TRBV6-4,15,-,TGTGCCATCGTGGGACACCTATACGAGAACACTGAAGCTTTCTTT,CAIVGHLYENTEAFF
-,TRBJ1-2,TRBV7-9,14,-,TGTGCCAGCAGCGCGGGGGTCTTCTTGTATGGCTACACCTTC,CASSAGVFLYGYTF
TRBD2,TRBJ2-1,TRBV12-5,20,-,TGTGCTAGTGGTTTTACCCCGTCAAGAGAGCGGCTAGCGGGCCACAATGAGCAGTTCTTC,CASGFTPSRERLAGHNEQFF
TRBD2,TRBJ2-1,TRBV10-3,12,-,TGTGCCGCGGCGGGAGGGAACAATGAGCAGTTCTTC,CAAAGGNNEQFF
TRBD2,TRBJ2-5,TRBV3-1/TRBV3-2,13,few,TGTGCCAGCAGATGGGGGGGAGAAGAGACCCAGTACTTC,CASRWGGEETQYF
TRBD1,TRBJ1-2,TRBV5-6,15,-,TGTGCCAGCAGCCCAGGGACAGGGGGCGCATATGGCTACACCTTC,CASSPGTGGAYGYTF
-,TRBJ2-7,TRBV5-4,16,-,TGTGCCAGCAGCTTGTTTTCTAGTCGGGGGATCTACGAGCAGTACTTC,CASSLFSSRGIYEQYF
TRBD2,TRBJ2-1,TRBV9,15,-,TGTGCCAGCAGCTGGTCAAGCGGGGCGAACAATGAGCAGTTCTTC,CASSWSSGANNEQFF
TRBD2,TRBJ2-3,TRBV28,14,-,TGTGCCAGCACTGTAGCGGGAGAGAGAGATACGCAGTATTTT,CASTVAGERDTQYF
TRBD2,TRBJ2-1,TRBV12-5,22,-,TGTGCTAGTGGTTTGCCGCCCGGGGGACCGCAGACTAGCGGGAGTAGCGCGGGTGAGCAGTTCTTC,CASGLPPGGPQTSGSSAGEQFF
TRBD2,TRBJ2-1,TRBV5-1,14,-,TGCGCCAGCAGCTCGGGACTAGGGAACAATGAGCAGTTCTTC,CASSSGLGNNEQFF
-,TRBJ1-6,TRBV7-9,16,-,TGTGCCAGCAGCCAGACAGGAGTCTCCTATAATTCACCCCTCCACTTT,CASSQTGVSYNSPLHF
-,TRBJ1-1,TRBV19,13,-,TGTGCCAGTATGGAACAGCCCAACACTGAAGCTTTCTTT,CASMEQPNTEAFF
-,TRBJ2-1,TRBV7-9,15,-,TGTGCCAGCAGCCCCTCCCCGCCGGGATACAATGAGCAGTTCTTC,CASSPSPPGYNEQFF
TRBD1,TRBJ1-6,TRBV4-2,17,-,TGTGCCAGCAGCCGACCTGCGCGCGACAGGGTAAATTCACCCCTCCACTTT,CASSRPARDRVNSPLHF
-,TRBJ1-3,TRBV5-1,13,-,TGCGCCAGCAGCACGGGGGGGCCAGACTCCGGGTATTTT,CASSTGGPDSGYF
TRBD1,TRBJ2-2,TRBV28,15,-,TGTGCCAGCAGCTTGGGACAGGGGCCTTCCGGGGAGCTGTTTTTT,CASSLGQGPSGELFF
TRBD1,TRBJ2-5,TRBV11-3,14,-,TGTGCCAGCAGCTTCGACAGGGGCCAAGAGACCCAGTACTTC,CASSFDRGQETQYF
-,TRBJ2-4,TRBV7-8,14,-,TGTGCCAGCAGCCTCGAACTATCCGAAAACATTCAGTACTTC,CASSLELSENIQYF
TRBD1,TRBJ1-3,TRBV3-1/TRBV3-2,16,-,TGTGCCAGCAGCACCCCCATCGGACAGGATGGAAACACCATATATTTT,CASSTPIGQDGNTIYF
-,TRBJ2-7,TRBV12-3/TRBV12-4,13,-,TGTGCCAGCAGTACACACAGGGCCCACGAGCAGTACTTC,CASSTHRAHEQYF
TRBD2,TRBJ2-7,TRBV10-3,21,once,TGTGCCATCAGTGAGTCGAAGAGCGGGACTCCTCCGCCTTTAAGCTCCTACGAGCAGTACTTC,CAISESKSGTPPPLSSYEQYF
-,TRBJ2-3,TRBV18,16,-,TGTGCCAGCTCATGGCCGATCGAGCGGTCCTCGGATACGCAGTATTTT,CASSWPIERSSDTQYF